This TCR beta chain was sequenced for a study of prognosis after radiotherapy for stage I lung cancer. Study summary: Stage I lung tumors that were newly diagnosed and primary were found in around 13 patients, while a few patients had oligometastatic NSCLC after surgical resection of the primary tumor. Study-level findings and limits: Stereotactic body radiation therapy was followed by a fall in unique TCR clone counts, with a median of roughly 10,000 versus 7,000.

This clonotype was counted at least ten times. The antigen remains undetermined. CDR1 is LGHNA and CDR2 is YSLEER in the germline V gene. V dropped 4 bases and J dropped 7 bases, with 11 bases sitting between them. The CDR3 is made up of 13 amino acids. Multiplex PCR, run in two rounds, amplified TCR beta CDR3 from genomic DNA. First-round PCR amplification was performed with primers specific to each TRBV and TRBJ gene. TCRdb processed the multiplex PCR reads anew with MiXCR; each CDR3 protein has one entry. The data contain tens of thousands of distinct CDR3 sequences, 26% of them singletons. Here the sequenced sample was PBMCs, taken before or after stereotactic body radiation therapy (not recorded which). V usage is TRBV4-3 and J usage is TRBJ1-5, with D tentatively TRBD1 (6 bases). The TCR originated in a donor at least 50 years old with non-small cell lung cancer. CDR3 sequence reads: CASSLEQGQPQHF. As DNA, the CDR3 is TGCGCCAGCAGCCTTGAACAGGGCCAGCCCCAGCATTTT.